This T cell receptor beta chain was sequenced for a study of T cell changes during pregnancy in multiple sclerosis. Assay: immunoSEQ multiplex PCR; the TCRdb copy retains only in-frame clones and omits some. This sample carries almost 50,000 clones, 92% of them seen once, and the ten largest clones take more than 0.95%. The V gene's germline CDR1 is GTSNPN and CDR2 SVGIG (reference sequence). This CDR3 contains 13 residues. V shed 2 bases and J shed 0 bases, with 7 bases lying between them. The chain joins TRBV30 to TRBJ1-1; TRBD1 might be the D (6 bases). The sample was peripheral blood, taken after pregnancy. This TCR was sampled from a female donor with multiple sclerosis, enrolled in a pregnancy study. The CDR3 sequence is CAWSQGMNTEAFF. The CDR3 DNA sequence: TGTGCCTGGAGTCAGGGGATGAACACTGAAGCTTTCTTT.